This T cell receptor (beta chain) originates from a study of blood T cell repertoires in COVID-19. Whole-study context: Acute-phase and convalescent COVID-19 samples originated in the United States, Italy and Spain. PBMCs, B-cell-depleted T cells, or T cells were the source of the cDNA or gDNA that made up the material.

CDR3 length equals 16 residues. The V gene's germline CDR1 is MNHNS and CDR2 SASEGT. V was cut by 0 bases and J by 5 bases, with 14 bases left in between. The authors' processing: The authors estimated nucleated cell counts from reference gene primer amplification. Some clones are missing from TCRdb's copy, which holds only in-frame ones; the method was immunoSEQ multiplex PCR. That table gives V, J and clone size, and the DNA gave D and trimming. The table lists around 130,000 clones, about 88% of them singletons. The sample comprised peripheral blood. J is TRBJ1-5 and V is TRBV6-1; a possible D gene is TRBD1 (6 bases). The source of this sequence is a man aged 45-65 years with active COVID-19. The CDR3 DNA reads TGTGCCAGCAGTGAAGCGCGGCAGTCAGGGGATCAGCCCCAGCATTTT. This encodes CASSEARQSGDQPQHF.